Sequencing of this T cell receptor (beta chain) was carried out in a study of T cells in Graves' hyperthyroidism and ophthalmopathy. Findings and limits, study-wide: Also found in blood were most expanded thyroid clonotypes above 0.001. Ophthalmopathy onset followed model prediction by a median approximately seven months.

With V trimmed by 2 bases and J by 6 bases, 11 bases remained unmatched. The CDR3 runs to 17 residues. Germline V CDR1 and CDR2: KGHDR, SFDVKD. As regards this clonotype: What it binds is unknown.

Diagnoses used clinical symptoms, serum thyroxine and TRAb, thyroid ultrasound and orbital computed tomography. Amplification targeted TCR beta CDR3 regions from RNA transcripts. HTBI primers were used for first-round RT-PCR of the TCR CDR3. Using its own MiXCR run on the multiplex PCR reads, TCRdb lists one record per CDR3 protein. The sample has about 570,000 distinct CDR3 sequences; 46% are singletons. The clonotype was recovered from an adult woman with Graves' disease, either hyperthyroidism or ophthalmopathy (not recorded which). The sample consisted of peripheral blood or thyroid tissue (not recorded which). This chain links TRBV24-1 with TRBJ2-3; TRBD1 agrees at 9 bases. The CDR3 bases are TGTGCCACCAGTGATTCCCTGCGGACAGGGGACGGCGATACGCAGTATTTT. It specifies CATSDSLRTGDGDTQYF.